What follows describes a single T cell receptor (beta chain). The data are from a study of blood T cell repertoires in COVID-19. TCRdb keeps only in-frame clones here, not all; method: immunoSEQ multiplex PCR. The sample lists fewer than 350,000 clones; around 85% were seen once. V lost 4 bases and J lost 3, with 16 bases in between. The CDR3 covers 15 residues. Germline V CDR1 and CDR2: MNHEY, SMNVEV (reference sequence). The TCR comes from a woman in her 30s who had been exposed to COVID-19. This chain connects TRBV27 to TRBJ2-7; maybe TRBD1 (6 bases). The sequenced sample consisted of PBMCs or T cells enriched from blood (not recorded which). The CDR3 nucleotides are TGTGCCAGCAGTTCAGCGGACAGCCCTAACTACGAGCAGTACTTC. It codes for CASSSADSPNYEQYF.